The 7 T cell receptor beta chains listed next were all sequenced from one sample in a study of cytomegalovirus exposure and HLA in healthy donors. PCR was performed using 60 Vbeta and 13 Jbeta primers. Here immunoSEQ multiplex PCR was the method, and the copy in TCRdb shows in-frame clones only, minus some. Of around 180,000 clones listed, approximately 71% are singletons. The sample taken for sequencing was PBMCs. Receptor source: a girl aged 5 to 17 in good health and CMV-seronegative.

The chain couples TRBV29-1 to TRBJ2-7, with a weak D call TRBD1 (5 bases). The germline CDR1 and CDR2 sequences are SQVTM and ANQGSEA. Trimming pared 4 bases from V and 0 bases from J, leaving 13 bases between. The length of the CDR3 is 14 residues. The CDR3 reads CSVGAQEDSYEQYF. CDR3 coding DNA: TGCAGCGTTGGGGCACAGGAAGACTCCTACGAGCAGTACTTC.

This clone was seen only a few times. At one boundary the junction diverges from the germline segment, which might be a read error. The chain has TRBV7-7 and TRBJ1-3; D unresolved. Germline CDR1 reads SSHAT; CDR2 reads FNYEAQ (reference sequence). The CDR3 runs to 14 residues. This CDR3 reads CASSLGTPGNTIYF. CDR3 DNA: TGTGCTAGCAGCTTGGGCACACCTGGAAACACCATATATTTT.

The CDR3 nucleotides are TGTGCCAGCAGCCAAGATAGGAACGCAGGGGTAAAGCAGTTCTTC. Amino acid sequence: CASSQDRNAGVKQFF. The chain has TRBV4-2 and TRBJ2-1; the D gene is possibly TRBD1 (6 bases). Trimming stripped 0 bases from V and 11 bases from J, with 17 bases between. This CDR3 is built from 15 residues. Germline V lookup: CDR1 LGHNA, CDR2 YNFKEQ.

The rearrangement uses TRBV5-6 and TRBJ1-1; D unresolved. V was pared by 4 bases and J by 7 bases, with 14 bases between. Germline V gene data show CDR1 as SGHDT and CDR2 as YYEEEE. The CDR3 contains 13 residues. CDR3 sequence (DNA): TGTGCCAGCAGCCTCATCATCAACGGTGAAGCTTTCTTT. Amino acid sequence: CASSLIINGEAFF.

V and J are TRBV9 and TRBJ2-5, with TRBD1 matching 7 bases. Germline V gene lookup returns CDR1 SGDLS and CDR2 YYNGEE. Trimming removed 3 bases from V and 3 bases from J; junction bases left unmatched: 11. The CDR3 is 16 amino acids. The CDR3 coding sequence is TGTGCCAGCAGCGGATCACTACAGGGGACGGAAGAGACCCAGTACTTC. This gives the protein CASSGSLQGTEETQYF.

This clone has more than one count but fewer than ten. The chain couples TRBV5-1 to TRBJ2-5; D gene uncertain. Germline CDR1 and CDR2: SGHRS and YFSETQ. This CDR3 spans 11 amino acids. Trimming cost V 7 bases and J 2 bases, with 6 bases left between them. The DNA for the CDR3 is TGCGCCAGCGCACAGCAAGAGACCCAGTACTTC. This encodes CASAQQETQYF.

The V and J genes are TRBV15 and TRBJ2-2, with 10 bases lining up with TRBD2. CDR1 is LNHNV, CDR2 YYDKDF, per germline (reference sequence). The junction had 8 bases not matched to a gene; V was cut back by 0 bases and J by 4 bases. The CDR3 is made up of 18 amino acids. The CDR3 nucleotides are TGTGCCACCAGCAGAGATGAACTAGCGGGGAGAGTCACCGGGGAGCTGTTTTTT. Translation gives CATSRDELAGRVTGELFF.